This T cell receptor (beta chain) was observed in a study of identical twins. Study-wide points: Insertions ran lower in abundant cord blood beta clonotypes, though not in memory repertoires. Out-of-frame TCR alpha sharing in monozygotic twins exceeded recombination model predictions.

TCRdb itself ran the 5' RACE reads through MiXCR, one entry per CDR3 protein. The sample shows about 470,000 distinct CDR3 sequences, less than 25% of them seen only once. V lost 4 bases, J lost 3 bases, and 7 bases stayed unmatched. This CDR3 is built from 15 residues. Germline V gene data show CDR1 as SGHAT and CDR2 as FQNNGV. Concerning this clonotype: Its antigen remains unidentified.

These same records also appear under a second study, on T cells expressing NK-cell markers. This second study says: Unclear, still, was the HCMV specificity of the expanded NKG2C+ T cell clones.

The TCR sequence derives from a woman between 18 and 30 years old in good health. The sequenced sample was CD4+ T cells sorted from blood. The genes are TRBV11-2 and TRBJ2-7; TRBD2 matches 9 bases. The CDR3 protein is CASSSALAGFYEQYF. DNA of the CDR3: TGTGCCAGCAGCTCGGCGCTAGCGGGGTTCTACGAGCAGTACTTC.